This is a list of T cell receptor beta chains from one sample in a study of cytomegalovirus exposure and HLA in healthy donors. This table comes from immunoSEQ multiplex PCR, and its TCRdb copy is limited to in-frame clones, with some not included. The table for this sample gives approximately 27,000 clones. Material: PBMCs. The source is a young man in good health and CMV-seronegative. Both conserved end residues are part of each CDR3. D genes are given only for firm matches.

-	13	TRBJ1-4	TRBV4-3	CASSPRWGEKLFF	TGCGCCAGCAGCCCAAGGTGGGGCGAAAAACTGTTTTTT
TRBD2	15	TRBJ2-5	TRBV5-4	CASSGGLTSEETQYF	TGTGCCAGCAGCGGCGGCCTAACTAGCGAAGAGACCCAGTACTTC
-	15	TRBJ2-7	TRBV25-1	CASSGRGPSSYEQYF	TGTGCCAGCAGTGGCCGCGGTCCTAGCTCCTACGAGCAGTACTTC
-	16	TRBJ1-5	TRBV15	CATSRFSLTEDQPQHF	TGTGCCACCAGCAGATTCTCTCTGACAGAAGATCAGCCCCAGCATTTT
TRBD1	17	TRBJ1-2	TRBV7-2	CASSQTGTGSANYGYTF	TGTGCCAGCAGCCAGACCGGGACAGGATCCGCTAACTATGGCTACACCTTC
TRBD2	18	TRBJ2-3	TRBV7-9	CASSLAGVAGGVPDTQYF	TGTGCCAGCAGCTTAGCCGGGGTAGCGGGAGGGGTCCCAGATACGCAGTATTTT
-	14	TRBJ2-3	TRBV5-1	CASSVLQYTDTQYF	TGCGCCAGCAGCGTTTTACAGTACACAGATACGCAGTATTTT
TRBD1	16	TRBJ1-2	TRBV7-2	CASSLVAGGTNYGYTF	TGTGCCAGCAGCTTAGTGGCAGGGGGGACTAACTATGGCTACACCTTC
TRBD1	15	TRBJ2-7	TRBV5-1	CASSWARQGGGEQYF	TGCGCCAGCAGCTGGGCAAGACAGGGGGGCGGCGAGCAGTACTTC
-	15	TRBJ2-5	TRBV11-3	CASSLVGGLQETQYF	TGTGCCAGCAGCTTAGTGGGGGGACTCCAAGAGACCCAGTACTTC
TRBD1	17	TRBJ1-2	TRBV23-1	CASSRPRGDRGRFGYTF	TGCGCCAGCAGTCGCCCGCGAGGGGACAGGGGTAGGTTCGGCTACACCTTC
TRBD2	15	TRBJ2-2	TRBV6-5	CASSRLAGGIGELFF	TGTGCCAGCAGTAGGCTAGCGGGGGGGATCGGGGAGCTGTTTTTT
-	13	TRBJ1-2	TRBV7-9	CASSLVSANGYTF	TGTGCCAGCAGCTTAGTGTCCGCGAATGGCTACACCTTC
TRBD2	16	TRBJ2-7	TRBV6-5	CASSSPRLAATYEQYF	TGTGCCAGCAGTTCCCCACGACTAGCGGCAACCTACGAGCAGTACTTC
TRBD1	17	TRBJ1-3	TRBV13	CASSLTGFGDSGNTIYF	TGTGCCAGCAGCTTGACAGGGTTTGGGGACTCTGGAAACACCATATATTTT
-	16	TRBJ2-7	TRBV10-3	CAISDTRFIRTNEQYF	TGTGCCATCAGTGACACTAGGTTTATCAGAACAAACGAGCAGTACTTC